This T cell receptor (beta chain) was sequenced in a study of shared clonotypes between healthy human individuals. About the study: Ranging from 18 to 49 in age, donors were a couple of women and a few men. CD4 naive and CD4 memory each took three plates per donor, while CD8 naive took two and CD8 memory one.

The CDR3 spans 16 residues. CDR1 and CDR2 (germline): SGHRS, YFSETQ. Trimming stripped 2 bases from V and 0 bases from J, with 13 bases between. It was at deep level that the assay was run. Under the authors' procedure: In the immunoSEQ data, sequences were junction-only and lacked quality scores, so filtering differed. Measured with immunoSEQ multiplex PCR; TCRdb has only the in-frame clones, and not every one. The V and J calls and clone size come from that table; D and trimming were worked out from the DNA. In the table there are more than 550,000 clones, around 77% of which are singletons. V usage is TRBV5-1 and J usage is TRBJ2-3; D gene ambiguous. The source of this sequence is a woman aged 25 to 39 in good health. Sequencing was performed on memory CD4+ T cells sorted from blood. Subset meaning: CD45RA-negative fraction. CDR3 sequence: CASSFLGGPSTDTQYF. DNA of the CDR3: TGCGCCAGCAGCTTTCTAGGCGGACCAAGCACAGATACGCAGTATTTT.